A single sample gave rise to the 21 T cell receptor beta chains below, sequenced in a study of shared clonotypes between healthy human individuals. Sequenced by immunoSEQ multiplex PCR; TCRdb stores in-frame clones only, minus some. There are some 530,000 clones in the sample; 65% to 85% occur only once, and over 9.5% lies in the top ten. Source material: PBMCs. The receptors come from a middle-aged woman in good health. Some clones in this sample may be carry-over from other donors' samples.

The CDR3 here is CASSSRQEATEAFF. The CDR3 region has the DNA TGTGCCAGCAGCTCAAGACAGGAGGCAACTGAAGCTTTCTTT. J is TRBJ1-1 and V is TRBV7-9; D perhaps matches TRBD1 (6 bases). Germline assignment: CDR1 SEHNR and CDR2 FQNEAQ (reference sequence). This CDR3 spans 14 amino acids. Trimming took off 4 bases at V and 5 bases at J, with 14 bases between the two ends.

The chain uses TRBV6-5 and TRBJ1-5, with TRBD1 matching 11 bases. This CDR3 contains 16 residues. The junction had 7 bases not matched to a gene; V was cut back by 4 bases and J by 5 bases. The germline CDR1 and CDR2 sequences are MNHEY and SVGAGI. CDR3 residues: CASSLHGQGADQPQHF. The DNA for the CDR3 is TGTGCCAGCAGTTTGCACGGACAGGGGGCGGATCAGCCCCAGCATTTT.

This chain uses TRBV7-2 with TRBJ2-7; D might be TRBD1 or TRBD2, each matching 6 bases. Trimming took off 4 bases at V and 6 bases at J, with 16 bases between the two ends. The CDR3 length is 14 residues. Germline loops: CDR1 SGHTA, CDR2 FQGNSA. The CDR3 reads CASSWTAGGSEQYF. The CDR3 DNA is TGTGCCAGCAGCTGGACAGCCGGAGGGTCCGAGCAGTACTTC.

This clone was seen many times. The sample contains more than one DNA sequence encoding this CDR3. The V and J genes are TRBV2 and TRBJ1-4; 8 bases agree with TRBD1. Germline-derived CDR1 and CDR2 are SNHLY and FYNNEI. Trimming cost V 2 bases and J 4 bases; bases outside gene matches: 3. The length of the CDR3 is 15 residues. This CDR3 is CASSEQGARNEKLFF. The CDR3 nucleotides are TGTGCCAGCAGTGAACAGGGGGCGCGTAATGAAAAACTGTTTTTT.

This clone was recorded once. Here the CDR3 DNA reads TGTGCCAGCAGTTACATGGGTTCCGGGGGCCTCTACGAGCAGTACTTC. This translates into CASSYMGSGGLYEQYF. The V gene is TRBV27, the J gene TRBJ2-7, with D possibly being TRBD1 or TRBD2 (6 bases each). CDR1 is MNHEY and CDR2 is SMNVEV in the germline V gene (reference sequence). The CDR3 loop spans 16 amino acids. Trimming shortened V by 4 bases and J by 3 bases, and 19 bases separated the two germline ends.

V and J are TRBV7-9 and TRBJ2-3; D is possibly TRBD1 or TRBD2 (7 bases each). Germline V gene lookup returns CDR1 SEHNR and CDR2 FQNEAQ (reference sequence). The CDR3 spans 15 residues. Trimming removed 3 bases at V and 3 bases at J, with 13 bases between. This CDR3 reads CASSLRQGGTDTQYF. The CDR3 DNA follows: TGTGCCAGCAGCTTGAGACAGGGAGGGACAGATACGCAGTATTTT.

With respect to this clone: This probably arose from a read error, given a far larger clone one base away. Other nucleotide sequences from this sample produce the same CDR3. The gene calls are TRBV28 and TRBJ1-1, with D possibly matching TRBD1 (6 bases). The CDR3 covers 16 residues. Germline assignment: CDR1 MDHEN and CDR2 SYDVKM. The CDR3 DNA sequence: TGTGCCAGCAGTTTATGGGGCGGACAGTCGGTCACTGAAGCCTTCTTT. Translating it yields CASSLWGGQSVTEAFF.

This clone was recorded a few times. The J gene is TRBJ1-1, the V gene TRBV29-1, with D unclear. The germline CDR1 and CDR2 sequences are SQVTM and ANQGSEA. V lost 1 base, J lost 9 bases, and 15 bases lay in between. The length of the CDR3 is 13 residues. The CDR3 loop is CSVEAPSGQKAFF. For the CDR3, the DNA is TGCAGCGTTGAAGCCCCGAGCGGCCAGAAAGCTTTCTTT.

This sequence joins TRBV10-1 and TRBJ2-7, with 9 nucleotides matching TRBD2. Trimming took 2 bases from V and 6 from J; bases not matched to a gene: 8. This CDR3 is 15 amino acids long. The germline gives CDR1 WNHNN, CDR2 SYGVQD (reference sequence). The CDR3 DNA follows: TGCGCCAGCAGTGAGAGCCGGGCTAGCGGGATCGAGCAGTACTTC. Translating it yields CASSESRASGIEQYF.

This chain uses TRBV7-3 with TRBJ2-7; D is unresolved. V dropped 6 bases and J dropped 3 bases, with 6 bases sitting between them. The length of the CDR3 is 11 residues. Per the germline V gene, CDR1 is SGHTA and CDR2 is FQGTGA. CDR3 nucleotide sequence: TGTGCCAGCAGGTCTGACTACGAGCAGTACTTC. Translation: CASRSDYEQYF.

V and J are TRBV5-4 and TRBJ1-4, with D uncertain. The CDR3 has 13 residues. Trimming shortened V by 0 bases and J by 8 bases, and 8 bases separated the two germline ends. The germline gives CDR1 SGHNT, CDR2 YYREEE (reference sequence). The CDR3 loop is CASSLAPPEKLFF. The CDR3 DNA sequence: TGTGCCAGCAGCTTGGCCCCGCCCGAAAAACTGTTTTTT.

In regard to this clone: The identical CDR3 is also encoded by other nucleotide sequences in the sample. The chain uses TRBV10-3 and TRBJ2-1; D is possibly TRBD2 (5 bases). The V and J ends lost 3 bases and 1 base respectively, with 7 bases between them. The CDR3 is made up of 14 amino acids. Per the germline V gene, CDR1 is ENHRY and CDR2 is SYGVKD. The CDR3 sequence: CAISESGSYNEQFF. The CDR3 nucleotides read TGTGCCATCAGTGAAAGCGGTTCCTACAATGAGCAGTTCTTC.

The J gene is TRBJ2-1, the V gene TRBV27; D remains ambiguous. Germline lookup yields CDR1 MNHEY and CDR2 SMNVEV (reference sequence). The CDR3 has 15 residues. The V end was cut by 9 bases, the J end by 0 bases, with 15 bases between. The CDR3: CASSPGRFSYNEQFF. DNA of the CDR3: TGTGCCAGTAGTCCCGGACGGTTCTCCTACAATGAGCAGTTCTTC.

CDR3: CASSLVGTGGRQETQYF. The CDR3 DNA reads as TGTGCCAGCAGCTTAGTGGGGACAGGGGGGCGCCAAGAGACCCAGTACTTC. J is TRBJ2-5 and V is TRBV7-2, with 11 bases lining up with TRBD1. In germline, CDR1 is SGHTA, CDR2 FQGNSA. The CDR3 runs 17 residues. Trimming took 1 base from V and 1 from J; bases not matched to a gene: 5.

Worth noting for this clone: With a far larger clone one base away, a read error is the likely cause. V usage is TRBV2 and J usage is TRBJ1-2; possible D gene TRBD1, 5 bases. Germline CDR1 reads SNHLY; CDR2 reads FYNNEI. V lost 6 bases to trimming and J lost 3 bases, with 11 bases between them. This CDR3 contains 13 residues. CDR3 nucleotides: TGTGCCAGCAGATTTACAGGTTACTATGGCTACACCTTC. It codes for CASRFTGYYGYTF.

J is TRBJ2-5 and V is TRBV28, with TRBD1 identical over 8 bases. Germline CDR1 is MDHEN and CDR2 is SYDVKM. With 3 bases clipped from V and 3 bases from J, the junction kept 9 bases outside the gene matches. This CDR3 contains 16 residues. The CDR3 region is CASSFRSWTGKETQYF. CDR3 nucleotide sequence: TGTGCCAGCAGTTTCCGCTCATGGACAGGGAAAGAGACCCAGTACTTC.

The V and J genes are TRBV9 and TRBJ2-5, with 8 nucleotides matching TRBD2. Germline-derived CDR1 and CDR2 are SGDLS and YYNGEE. This CDR3 is built from 17 residues. J lost 2 bases, V lost 4 bases, and 13 bases had no gene match. The CDR3 bases are TGTGCCAGCAGCTCAAGGCGAGCGGGGGCGCTACAAGAGACCCAGTACTTC. It encodes CASSSRRAGALQETQYF. Looking up the rest from reference TRBV9 and TRBJ2-5 gives the full variable domain: DSGVTQTPKHLITATGQRVTLRCSPRSGDLSVYWYQQSLDQGLQFLIQYYNGEERAKGNILERFSAQQFPDLHSELNLSSLELGDSALYFCASSSRRAGALQETQYFGPGTRLLVL.

The gene calls are TRBV29-1 and TRBJ2-1, with D possibly TRBD2 on 5 matching bases. Germline CDR1 is SQVTM and CDR2 is ANQGSEA. The CDR3 is made up of 13 amino acids. Trimming removed 3 bases at V and 9 bases at J, with 15 bases between. The CDR3 coding sequence is TGCAGCGTTGAGCTACTCGCTGCGGGTGAGCAGTTCTTC. As protein: CSVELLAAGEQFF.

The gene calls are TRBV6-5 and TRBJ1-2; D is unclear. Germline assignment: CDR1 MNHEY and CDR2 SVGAGI. This CDR3 contains 13 residues. Trimming removed 5 bases from V and 4 bases from J, with 11 bases in between. The CDR3 DNA follows: TGTGCCAGCAGTGCGAGAAAGACCTATGGCTACACCTTC. It encodes CASSARKTYGYTF.

This clone was picked up one time. The chain uses TRBV19 and TRBJ2-1; D is tentatively TRBD1 or TRBD2 (5 bases each). Trimming removed 8 bases from V and 0 bases from J, with 11 bases in between. The CDR3 runs 14 residues. Germline V CDR1 and CDR2: LNHDA, SQIVND (reference sequence). In DNA form, the CDR3 reads TGTGCCAGTGGGGGTAAGAGCTCCTACAATGAGCAGTTCTTC. Translation gives CASGGKSSYNEQFF. The full variable domain, in which reference TRBV19 and TRBJ2-1 provide the parts outside the CDR3, is DGGITQSPKYLFRKEGQNVTLSCEQNLNHDAMYWYRQDPGQGLRLIYYSQIVNDFQKGDIAEGYSVSREKKESFPLTVTSAQKNPTAFYLCASGGKSSYNEQFFGPGTRLTVL.

This clone was counted between two and nine times. This chain connects TRBV28 to TRBJ1-2; D not certain. V shed 5 bases and J shed 13 bases, with 32 bases lying between them. Germline CDR1 and CDR2: MDHEN and SYDVKM. This CDR3 comprises 17 residues. The DNA for the CDR3 is TGTGCCAGCAGTAAGGGCTTCTGGGTCCCTGAGTATATGGGAGGCACCTTC. Translated: CASSKGFWVPEYMGGTF.